This note documents a single TCR beta chain sequence. This record belongs to a study of shared clonotypes between healthy human individuals. HIV-negative, healthy adults without recent acute infections or vaccinations were the donors. The study drew all its donors from Caucasian adults living in Nashville, Tennessee. TCRdb's copy holds only in-frame clones and misses some; the assay was immunoSEQ multiplex PCR. The sample holds 2 million to 3 million clones, over 85% seen once. Sequences were obtained from naive CD4+ T cells from PBMCs. As to subset: CD45RA+ positively selected. The clonotype comes from a man between 18 and 29 years old in good health. Some clones in this sample may be carry-over from other donors' samples.

The CDR3 sequence: CATSNRLGSSEQYF. The CDR3 bases are TGTGCCACCAGCAATCGGCTAGGGAGCTCCGAGCAGTACTTC. V and J are TRBV15 and TRBJ2-7, with D perhaps TRBD2 (5 bases). V was cut by 4 bases and J by 6 bases, with 16 bases left in between. The germline gives CDR1 LNHNV, CDR2 YYDKDF (reference sequence). This CDR3 comprises 14 residues.